The 18 T cell receptor beta chains in this list originate from one sample, sequenced in a study of regulatory T cells in long-lasting Graves disease. The time point: newly diagnosed GD, antithyroid drugs for less than 3 months. Generation of the TCR library employed RNA extracted from PBMCs. Building the TCR beta libraries relied on iRepertoire HTBI primers, and CDR3 regions underwent Arm-PCR. MiXCR, applied by TCRdb to the multiplex PCR reads, yields one record per CDR3 protein. Seen here are 450,000 to 500,000 distinct CDR3 sequences, roughly 16% observed once, and the top ten hold roughly an eighth. The same sample was also used in a study of T cells in Graves' hyperthyroidism and ophthalmopathy.

This specimen was peripheral blood mononuclear cells (PBMCs), taken at new diagnosis, from a patient treated with antithyroid drugs. The receptors stem from a man aged 40-49 years with Graves disease.

DNA for the CDR3: TGTGCCACCGACGCCCGGGACAGGGGGCCGCGGCTGTTTTTT. Translated, it gives CATDARDRGPRLFF. The chain recombines TRBV19 with TRBJ1-4, with 12 nucleotides matching TRBD1. The germline CDR1 and CDR2 sequences are LNHDA and SQIVND (reference sequence). Losses at the gene ends were 10 bases for V and 14 bases for J; bases not matched to a gene: 14. The length of the CDR3 is 14 residues.

This chain links TRBV29-1 with TRBJ2-7; 7 bases fit TRBD1. In germline, CDR1 is SQVTM, CDR2 ANQGSEA. This CDR3 spans 14 amino acids. V lost 6 bases, J lost 1 base, and 9 bases stayed unmatched. CDR3 coding DNA: TGCAGCGTCCTCCGTCGACAGGGATCCTACGAGCAGTACTTC. Protein: CSVLRRQGSYEQYF.

This clonotype came up many times. The genes are TRBV3-1 and TRBJ2-7, with D maybe TRBD2 (5 bases). The V gene lost 7 bases and the J gene lost 0 bases, with 13 bases spanning the gap. Germline V gene sequence: CDR1 LGHDT, CDR2 YNNKEL (reference sequence). The length of the CDR3 is 14 residues. CDR3 sequence reads: CASTRGRPSYEQYF. The CDR3 DNA reads as TGTGCCAGCACCCGAGGGCGCCCCTCCTACGAGCAGTACTTC.

Ten or more counts support this clonotype. J is TRBJ2-7 and V is TRBV9, with D maybe TRBD1 (7 bases). The CDR3 contains 17 residues. CDR1 and CDR2 (germline): SGDLS, YYNGEE. Trimming took off 0 bases at V and 3 bases at J, with 19 bases between the two ends. The CDR3 nucleotides read TGTGCCAGCAGCGTAGCTGGAGGGGGCGCCGCGAGCTACGAGCAGTACTTC. Translation gives CASSVAGGGAASYEQYF.

This clonotype has more than one count but fewer than ten. Here the CDR3 DNA reads TGTGCCAGCAAGAAACCTAGCGGGAGTTCCCACGAGCAGTACTTC. Amino acids: CASKKPSGSSHEQYF. This chain connects TRBV6-1 to TRBJ2-7; 10 bases match TRBD2. Per germline, CDR1 MNHNS and CDR2 SASEGT. Unmatched junction bases numbered 11, after V lost 7 bases and J lost 5 bases. The length of the CDR3 is 15 residues.

The table lists this clonotype with many counts. V usage is TRBV5-1 and J usage is TRBJ2-3; 10 nucleotides agree with TRBD1. The CDR3 extends over 16 amino acids. The germline CDR1 and CDR2 sequences are SGHRS and YFSETQ. The trim removed 4 bases at V and 2 bases at J, leaving 7 bases unmatched. The CDR3 here is CASSAMTGGVTDTQYF. Written as DNA, the CDR3 is TGCGCCAGCAGCGCCATGACAGGGGGCGTCACAGATACGCAGTATTTT.

The chain couples TRBV12-3 or TRBV12-4 to TRBJ2-5; TRBD2 is a possible D gene (6 bases). This CDR3 is 14 amino acids long. The V end lost 2 bases, the J end lost 4 bases, and 11 bases lay between the germline ends. The CDR3 loop is CASSLQEGTETQYF. Here the CDR3 DNA reads TGTGCCAGCAGTTTACAGGAGGGGACAGAGACCCAGTACTTC.

This clonotype was found many times. The genes are TRBV9 and TRBJ2-1; 9 positions match TRBD1. This CDR3 contains 15 residues. Germline V gene sequence: CDR1 SGDLS, CDR2 YYNGEE. With 3 bases clipped from V and 0 bases from J, the junction kept 1 base outside the gene matches. The CDR3 DNA sequence: TGTGCCAGCAGCGGACAGGGGGGCTCCTACAATGAGCAGTTCTTC. This gives the protein CASSGQGGSYNEQFF. The complete variable domain, with remaining parts taken from reference TRBV9 and TRBJ2-1, reads DSGVTQTPKHLITATGQRVTLRCSPRSGDLSVYWYQQSLDQGLQFLIQYYNGEERAKGNILERFSAQQFPDLHSELNLSSLELGDSALYFCASSGQGGSYNEQFFGPGTRLTVL.

V gene TRBV12-5 combines with J gene TRBJ2-1, with TRBD1 matching 8 bases. The junction had 13 bases not matched to a gene; V was cut back by 5 bases and J by 1 base. CDR1 is LGHNT, CDR2 FRNRAP, per germline. CDR3 length: 18 residues. The CDR3 is CASGQWTGWALSYNEQFF. The CDR3 coding sequence is TGTGCTAGTGGTCAATGGACAGGGTGGGCCCTATCCTACAATGAGCAGTTCTTC.

In this sample, this clonotype turned up many times. The gene calls are TRBV20-1 and TRBJ2-3, with 8 bases matching TRBD2. Germline V gene lookup returns CDR1 DFQATT and CDR2 SNEGSKA (reference sequence). V dropped 0 bases and J dropped 6; count of bases not matched to a gene: 23. The CDR3 is made up of 20 amino acids. The CDR3 loop is CSARDLGKSTGGRVADTQYF. In nucleotides, the CDR3 is TGCAGTGCTAGAGATCTTGGAAAATCTACGGGAGGGCGCGTGGCGGATACGCAGTATTTT.

This clonotype was seen repeatedly, ten times or more. This chain joins TRBV3-1 and TRBJ2-1; the D gene is possibly TRBD2 (5 bases). The CDR3 loop spans 16 amino acids. V lost 5 bases and J lost 0, with 14 bases in between. The germline V gene has CDR1 LGHDT and CDR2 YNNKEL (reference sequence). The CDR3: CASSSMGSSSYNEQFF. For the CDR3, the DNA is TGTGCCAGCAGCAGTATGGGGAGCAGCTCCTACAATGAGCAGTTCTTC.

This clonotype was recorded at least ten times. This chain connects TRBV12-3 or TRBV12-4 to TRBJ2-1, with 11 bases aligning to TRBD1. The CDR3 covers 15 residues. J was trimmed by 8 bases and V by 1 base; bases with no gene match: 4. The CDR3 region has the DNA TGTGCCAGCAGTTTAGGGACAGGGGGCCGATATGAGCAGTTCTTC. It specifies CASSLGTGGRYEQFF.

This clonotype was seen repeatedly, ten times or more. The chain links TRBV28 to TRBJ2-3, with 10 positions matching TRBD2. J lost 6 bases, V lost 6 bases, and 9 bases had no gene match. Germline loops: CDR1 MDHEN, CDR2 SYDVKM. The CDR3 consists of 15 residues. The CDR3 DNA is TGTGCCAGCAGACCTAGCGGGAGTGGGCACGATACGCAGTATTTT. Residues: CASRPSGSGHDTQYF.

This clonotype was seen more than once but under ten times. V usage is TRBV27 and J usage is TRBJ1-2; tentatively, D is TRBD1 (5 bases). CDR1 and CDR2 from the germline V gene are MNHEY and SMNVEV (reference sequence). The CDR3 consists of 17 residues. V was cut by 3 bases and J by 8 bases, with 25 bases left in between. The CDR3 DNA reads TGTGCCAGCAGTTTTGTGGAGGGGCGTTTCAACTCGGTAGGCTACACCTTC. Translation gives CASSFVEGRFNSVGYTF.

This clonotype was detected ten times or more. The rearrangement links TRBV18 to TRBJ2-1, with TRBD2 matching over 9 bases. The CDR3 is 14 amino acids. The V gene end was trimmed by 3 bases and the J gene end by 3 bases; junction bases not matched to a gene: 0. Germline CDR1 is KGHSH and CDR2 is LQKENI. The CDR3 DNA reads as TGTGCCAGCTCACCTAGCGGGGGCTACAATGAGCAGTTCTTC. Its translation: CASSPSGGYNEQFF.

V is TRBV28 and J is TRBJ1-4; D unresolved. Germline CDR1 MDHEN, CDR2 SYDVKM. V lost 4 bases, J lost 6 bases, and 9 bases lay in between. This CDR3 has 13 amino acids. The CDR3 protein is CASSSGQDEKLFF. CDR3 coding DNA: TGTGCCAGCAGTTCGGGTCAGGATGAAAAACTGTTTTTT. The full variable domain, rest sourced from reference TRBV28 and TRBJ1-4, is DVKVTQSSRYLVKRTGEKVFLECVQDMDHENMFWYRQDPGLGLRLIYFSYDVKMKEKGDIPEGYSVSREKKERFSLILESASTNQTSMYLCASSSGQDEKLFFGSGTQLSVL.

The table lists this clonotype with many counts. This chain uses TRBV27 with TRBJ2-1; 7 bases fit TRBD2. The V gene end was trimmed by 5 bases and the J gene end by 7 bases; junction bases not matched to a gene: 14. Germline V lookup: CDR1 MNHEY, CDR2 SMNVEV (reference sequence). CDR3 length: 16 residues. CDR3: CASSPLQGRASNEQFF. The DNA of the CDR3 is TGTGCCAGCAGTCCTCTCCAAGGGAGGGCCAGTAATGAGCAGTTCTTC.

This clonotype was counted many times. The chain recombines TRBV10-3 with TRBJ2-1; the D gene is possibly TRBD1 (5 bases). The germline gives CDR1 ENHRY, CDR2 SYGVKD. The CDR3 runs to 15 residues. The germline V and J ends were trimmed by 9 bases and 7 bases, with 22 bases remaining between them. The CDR3 spells CAIKPVLGSGNEQFF. The CDR3 region has the DNA TGTGCCATAAAACCGGTACTTGGGTCAGGGAATGAGCAGTTCTTC.